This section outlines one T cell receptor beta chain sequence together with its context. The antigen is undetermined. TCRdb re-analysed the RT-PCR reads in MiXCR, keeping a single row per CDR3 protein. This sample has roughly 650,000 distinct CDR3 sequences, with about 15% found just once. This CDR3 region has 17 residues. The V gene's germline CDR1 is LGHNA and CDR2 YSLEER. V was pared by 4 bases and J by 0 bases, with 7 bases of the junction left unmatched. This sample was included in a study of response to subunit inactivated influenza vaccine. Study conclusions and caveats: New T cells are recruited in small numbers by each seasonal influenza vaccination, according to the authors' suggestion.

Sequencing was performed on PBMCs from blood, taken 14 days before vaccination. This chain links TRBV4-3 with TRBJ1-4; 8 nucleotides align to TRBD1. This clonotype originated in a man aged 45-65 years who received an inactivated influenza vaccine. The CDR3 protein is CASSLSGQAATNEKLFF. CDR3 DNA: TGCGCCAGCAGCCTATCGGGACAGGCTGCAACTAATGAAAAACTGTTTTTT.